These 16 T cell receptor beta chains originate from one sample sequenced in a study of T cells in Graves' hyperthyroidism and ophthalmopathy. RNA transcripts yielded amplified TCR beta CDR3 regions. Carried out on the TCR CDR3, a first-round RT-PCR used the HTBI primer set. TCRdb analysed the multiplex PCR reads with MiXCR anew, one entry per CDR3 protein. The data show roughly 500,000 distinct CDR3 sequences, 15% to 20% seen once. Sequencing was carried out using blood. These receptors all stem from a woman aged 30 to 39 with Graves' ophthalmopathy.

Ten or more counts support this clonotype. The chain employs TRBV28 and TRBJ1-2; no reliable D call. Trimming left V 2 bases short and J 8 bases short, with 6 bases between. Germline CDR1 and CDR2: MDHEN and SYDVKM. The CDR3 has 11 residues. CDR3 amino acids: CASSLSWGYTF. The CDR3 coding sequence is TGTGCCAGCAGTTTAAGCTGGGGCTACACCTTC.

This clonotype was seen ten or more times. This chain links TRBV3-2 with TRBJ2-7; the tabulated D call, TRBD1, remains unverified against the DNA. TRBV3-2 is annotated as a pseudogene. This CDR3 spans 14 amino acids. As DNA, the CDR3 is TGTGCCAGCAGCAATCGACAGGGTGCCTACGAGCAGTACTTC. Translation: CASSNRQGAYEQYF.

The V call is TRBV5-8, the J call TRBJ2-4, with D possibly TRBD2 on 6 matching bases. This CDR3 has 13 residues. Germline loops: CDR1 SGHTS, CDR2 YDEGEE. Trimming removed 1 base at V and 8 bases at J, with 10 bases between. In DNA, the CDR3 is TGTGCCAGCAGCTTGTATGGGGAGGACATTCAGTACTTC. Its translation: CASSLYGEDIQYF.

This clonotype was seen at least ten times. This chain uses TRBV12-3 or TRBV12-4 with TRBJ2-5, with 7 bases aligning to TRBD2. The junction had 11 bases not matched to a gene; V was cut back by 6 bases and J by 1 base. CDR3 length: 16 residues. The CDR3 reads CASSLRDWGGQETQYF. Written as DNA, the CDR3 is TGTGCCAGCAGCCTCCGAGACTGGGGGGGCCAAGAGACCCAGTACTTC.

The chain couples TRBV7-2 to TRBJ2-7; 10 bases are shared with TRBD2. With 1 base clipped from V and 7 bases from J, the junction kept 7 bases outside the gene matches. The CDR3 covers 15 residues. The germline V gene encodes CDR1 SGHTA and CDR2 FQGNSA. This chain's CDR3 is CASSLDPAGGREQYF. The CDR3 DNA follows: TGTGCCAGCAGCTTAGATCCAGCGGGAGGGCGGGAGCAGTACTTC.

The chain uses TRBV20-1 and TRBJ2-3; 8 bases agree with TRBD1. In germline, CDR1 is DFQATT, CDR2 SNEGSKA (reference sequence). Trimming took 3 bases from V and 6 from J; bases not matched to a gene: 11. The CDR3 loop spans 15 amino acids. The CDR3 spells CSARTGEQEWDTQYF. CDR3 bases: TGCAGTGCTAGGACAGGGGAGCAGGAATGGGATACGCAGTATTTT.

The sample holds many counts of this clonotype. Written as DNA, the CDR3 is TGTGCCAGCAGGCCTAGCGGGAAGCCCACAGATACGCAGTATTTT. As protein: CASRPSGKPTDTQYF. The chain employs TRBV7-9 and TRBJ2-3; 9 bases match TRBD2. The CDR3 runs to 15 residues. V shed 6 bases and J 2 bases; nucleotides not matched to a gene: 6. Germline V gene sequence: CDR1 SEHNR, CDR2 FQNEAQ (reference sequence).

Only a few counts were recorded for this clonotype. The CDR3 is CASSLAGGASDTQYF. The CDR3 DNA reads TGTGCCAGCAGCTTAGCGGGAGGAGCGTCAGATACGCAGTATTTT. This rearrangement joins TRBV7-2 to TRBJ2-3, with a tentative D call TRBD2 (6 bases). This CDR3 contains 15 residues. V gave up 0 bases and J gave up 4 bases, with 11 bases separating them. Looked up from germline, CDR1 is SGHTA and CDR2 is FQGNSA.

This clonotype was seen ten or more times. This chain connects TRBV18 to TRBJ1-2, with D possibly matching TRBD1 (5 bases). CDR1 and CDR2 (germline): KGHSH, LQKENI. Between the trimmed V and J ends, which lost 5 bases and 4 bases, there was a span of 11 bases. This CDR3 region has 13 residues. The CDR3 region has the DNA TGTGCCAGCTCAGCACAGGACCCCTATGGCTACACCTTC. Its translation: CASSAQDPYGYTF.

The V call is TRBV20-1, the J call TRBJ2-2; TRBD2 agrees at 8 bases. In germline, CDR1 is DFQATT, CDR2 SNEGSKA (reference sequence). J gave up 4 bases and V 4 bases, and 5 bases lay outside the gene matches. The CDR3 length is 14 residues. CDR3 protein: CSAKERESTGELFF. For the CDR3, the DNA is TGCAGTGCTAAGGAGCGGGAGAGCACCGGGGAGCTGTTTTTT.

This clonotype was detected only a few times. The V call is TRBV10-3, the J call TRBJ2-5, with a weak D call TRBD1 (6 bases). The ends were cut back, 0 bases at V and 5 bases at J, with 16 bases in the middle. The CDR3 length is 16 residues. CDR1 is ENHRY, CDR2 SYGVKD, per germline. The CDR3 reads CAISESIAGTMETQYF. The CDR3 DNA sequence: TGTGCCATCAGTGAGTCGATCGCCGGGACAATGGAGACCCAGTACTTC.

In its sample, this clonotype was seen many times. This chain uses TRBV29-1 with TRBJ2-3; possibly TRBD1 or TRBD2 for D (7 bases each). CDR1 SQVTM and CDR2 ANQGSEA come from the germline V gene. This CDR3 has 19 amino acids. V was cut by 1 base and J by 1 base, with 24 bases left in between. The CDR3 sequence: CSVEVARGGERWGTDTQYF. CDR3 nucleotides: TGCAGCGTTGAAGTGGCCAGGGGGGGAGAAAGGTGGGGCACAGATACGCAGTATTTT.

This clonotype has a count of ten or more. J is TRBJ2-7 and V is TRBV20-1, with D tentatively TRBD2 (6 bases). V shed 0 bases and J shed 3 bases, with 15 bases lying between them. Germline values: CDR1 DFQATT, CDR2 SNEGSKA (reference sequence). CDR3 length: 15 amino acids. CDR3 sequence: CSARDLREPYYEQYF. As DNA, the CDR3 is TGCAGTGCTAGAGATCTACGGGAGCCTTACTACGAGCAGTACTTC.

Ten or more counts support this clonotype. The chain links TRBV19 to TRBJ1-1, with 7 bases lining up with TRBD1. Germline V gene sequence: CDR1 LNHDA, CDR2 SQIVND (reference sequence). The CDR3 loop spans 14 amino acids. With 7 bases clipped from V and 4 bases from J, the junction kept 9 bases outside the gene matches. The CDR3 loop is CASIRTGSGTEAFF. CDR3 sequence (DNA): TGTGCCAGTATAAGGACAGGTAGCGGCACTGAAGCTTTCTTT.

V usage is TRBV6-5 and J usage is TRBJ1-5; D gene unclear. Germline V gene lookup returns CDR1 MNHEY and CDR2 SVGAGI. The CDR3 extends over 14 amino acids. Deletions cut 3 bases from V and 2 bases from J, with 8 bases between. CDR3 nucleotides: TGTGCCAGCAGTTATATTGGGGGCAATCAGCCCCAGCATTTT. This translates into CASSYIGGNQPQHF.

The V and J genes are TRBV4-3 and TRBJ2-5; the match to TRBD1 covers 7 bases. This CDR3 spans 17 amino acids. Germline trimming cut 0 bases from V and 4 bases from J; bases unmatched to any gene: 11. Germline V CDR1 and CDR2: LGHNA, YSLEER. CDR3 coding DNA: TGCGCCAGCAGCCAAGACATTGGATCGTCAGGGGGAGAGACCCAGTACTTC. Amino acid sequence: CASSQDIGSSGGETQYF.